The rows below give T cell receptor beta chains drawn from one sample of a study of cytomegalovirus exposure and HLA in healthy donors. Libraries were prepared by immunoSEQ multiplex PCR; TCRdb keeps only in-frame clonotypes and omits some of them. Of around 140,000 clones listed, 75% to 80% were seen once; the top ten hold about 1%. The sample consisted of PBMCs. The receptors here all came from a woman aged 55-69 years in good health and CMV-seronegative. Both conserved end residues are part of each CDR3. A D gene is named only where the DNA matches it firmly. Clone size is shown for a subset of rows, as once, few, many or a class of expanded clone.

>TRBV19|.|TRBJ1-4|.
TGTACCAGTAGTAGGCCAGGGAATGCCTATATGTTTTTT
CTSSRPGNAYMFF
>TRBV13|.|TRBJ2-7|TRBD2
TGTGCCAGCAGCTCAGCGACTAGCGGGAGTTACGAGCAGTACTTC
CASSSATSGSYEQYF
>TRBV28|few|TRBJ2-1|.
TGTGCCAGCAGTCCTCTACAGAGCTCCTACAATGAGCAGTTCTTC
CASSPLQSSYNEQFF
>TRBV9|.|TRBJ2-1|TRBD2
TGTGCCAGCAGCCCGGGACTAGCGAAGGTGGATGAGCAGTTCTTC
CASSPGLAKVDEQFF
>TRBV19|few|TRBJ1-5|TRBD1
TGTGCCAGTAAAGGACAGGTCCTGAATCAGCCCCAGCATTTT
CASKGQVLNQPQHF
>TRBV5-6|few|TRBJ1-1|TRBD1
TGTGCCAGCAGCACGGGACAGGTAATGAACACTGAAGCTTTCTTT
CASSTGQVMNTEAFF
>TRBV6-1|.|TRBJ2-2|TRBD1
TGTGCCAGTGAGAGGACAGGGTTCGTTAGCGGGGAGCTGTTTTTT
CASERTGFVSGELFF
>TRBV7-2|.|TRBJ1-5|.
TGTGCCAGCAGCCCAAAAGGACAGAGCAATCAGCCCCAGCATTTT
CASSPKGQSNQPQHF
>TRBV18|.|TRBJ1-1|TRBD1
TGTGCCAGCCCACTAGGGACAGGGCAAAGGGTTGAAGCTTTCTTT
CASPLGTGQRVEAFF
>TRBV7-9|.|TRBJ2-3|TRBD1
TGTGCCAGCAGCTTAGGGAGACAGGGTCATACCGCAGATACGCAGTATTTT
CASSLGRQGHTADTQYF
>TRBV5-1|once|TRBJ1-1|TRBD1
TGCGCCAGCAGCTCCCCCCACAGGGGGCTCACTGAAGCTTTCTTT
CASSSPHRGLTEAFF
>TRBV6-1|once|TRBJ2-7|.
TGTGCCAGCAGTGAAACTTCCTACGAGCAGTACTTC
CASSETSYEQYF
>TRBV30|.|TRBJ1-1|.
TGTGCCTGGAGGCCTTCCCACAGGGCGAACACTGAAGCTTTCTTT
CAWRPSHRANTEAFF